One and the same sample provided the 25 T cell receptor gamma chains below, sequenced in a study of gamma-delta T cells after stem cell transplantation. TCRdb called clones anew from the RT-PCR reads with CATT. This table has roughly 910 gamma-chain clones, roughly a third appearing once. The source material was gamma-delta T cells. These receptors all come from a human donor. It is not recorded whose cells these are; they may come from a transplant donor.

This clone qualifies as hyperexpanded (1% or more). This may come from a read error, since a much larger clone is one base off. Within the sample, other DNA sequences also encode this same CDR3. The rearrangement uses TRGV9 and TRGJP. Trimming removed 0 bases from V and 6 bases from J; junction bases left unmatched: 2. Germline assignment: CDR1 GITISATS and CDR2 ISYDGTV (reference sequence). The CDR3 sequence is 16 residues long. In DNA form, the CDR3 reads TGTGCCTTGTGGGAGGTGCGAGAGTTGGGCAAAAAAATCAAGGTATTT. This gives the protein CALWEVRELGKKIKVF.

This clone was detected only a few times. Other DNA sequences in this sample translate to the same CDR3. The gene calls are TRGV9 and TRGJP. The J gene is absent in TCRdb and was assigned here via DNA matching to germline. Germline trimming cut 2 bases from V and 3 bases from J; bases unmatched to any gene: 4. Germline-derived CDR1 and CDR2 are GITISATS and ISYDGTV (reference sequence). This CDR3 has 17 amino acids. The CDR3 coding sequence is TGTGCCTTGTGGGAGGCCCCGCAAGAGTTGGGCAAAAAAATCAAGGTATTT. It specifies CALWEAPQELGKKIKVF.

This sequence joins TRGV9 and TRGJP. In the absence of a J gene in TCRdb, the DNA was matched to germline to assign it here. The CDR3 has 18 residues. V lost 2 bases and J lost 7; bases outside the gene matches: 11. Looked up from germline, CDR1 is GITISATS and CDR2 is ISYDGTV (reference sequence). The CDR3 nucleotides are TGTGCCTTGTGGGAGGCCCCCACCCCCGAGTTGGGCAAAAAAATCAAGGTATTT. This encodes CALWEAPTPELGKKIKVF.

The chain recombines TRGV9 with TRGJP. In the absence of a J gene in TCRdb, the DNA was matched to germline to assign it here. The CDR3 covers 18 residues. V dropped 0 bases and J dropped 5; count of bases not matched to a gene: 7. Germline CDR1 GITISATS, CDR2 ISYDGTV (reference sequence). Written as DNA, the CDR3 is TGTGCCTTGTGGGAGGTGCGAGTTAAAGAGTTGGGCAAAAAAATCAAGGTATTT. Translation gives CALWEVRVKELGKKIKVF.

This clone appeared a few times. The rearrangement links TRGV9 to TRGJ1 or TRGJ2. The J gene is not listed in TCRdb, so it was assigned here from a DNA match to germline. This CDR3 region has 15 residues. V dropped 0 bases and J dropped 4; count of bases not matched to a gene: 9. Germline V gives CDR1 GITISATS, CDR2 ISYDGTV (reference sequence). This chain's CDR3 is CALWEVHGMYYKKLF. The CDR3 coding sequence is TGTGCCTTGTGGGAGGTGCACGGGATGTATTATAAGAAACTCTTT.

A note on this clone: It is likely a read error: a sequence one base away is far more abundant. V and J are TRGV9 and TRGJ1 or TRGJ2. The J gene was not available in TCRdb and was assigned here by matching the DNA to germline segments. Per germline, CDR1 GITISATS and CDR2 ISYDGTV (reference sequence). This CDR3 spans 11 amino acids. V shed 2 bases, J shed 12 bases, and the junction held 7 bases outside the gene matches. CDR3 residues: CALWEARRKLF. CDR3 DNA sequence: TGTGCCTTGTGGGAGGCTCGAAGGAAACTCTTT.

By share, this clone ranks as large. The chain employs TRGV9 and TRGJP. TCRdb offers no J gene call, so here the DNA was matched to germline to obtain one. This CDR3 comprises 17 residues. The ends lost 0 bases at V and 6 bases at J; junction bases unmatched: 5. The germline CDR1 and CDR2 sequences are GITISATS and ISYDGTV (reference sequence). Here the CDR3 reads CALWEVTRELGKKIKVF. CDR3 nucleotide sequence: TGTGCCTTGTGGGAGGTGACGAGAGAGTTGGGCAAAAAAATCAAGGTATTT.

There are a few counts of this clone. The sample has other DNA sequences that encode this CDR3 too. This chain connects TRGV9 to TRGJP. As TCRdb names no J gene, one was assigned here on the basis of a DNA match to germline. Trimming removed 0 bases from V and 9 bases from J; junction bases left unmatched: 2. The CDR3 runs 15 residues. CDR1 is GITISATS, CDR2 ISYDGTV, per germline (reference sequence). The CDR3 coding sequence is TGTGCCTTGTGGGAGGTGGGGTTGGGCAAAAAAATCAAGGTATTT. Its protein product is CALWEVGLGKKIKVF.

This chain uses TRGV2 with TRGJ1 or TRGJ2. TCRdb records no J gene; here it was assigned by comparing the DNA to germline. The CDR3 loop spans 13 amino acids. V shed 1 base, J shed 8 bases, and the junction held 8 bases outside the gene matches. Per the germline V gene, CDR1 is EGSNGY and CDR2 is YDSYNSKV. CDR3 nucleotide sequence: TGTGCCACCTGGGACGGTGGGGGTGATAAGAAACTCTTT. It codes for CATWDGGGDKKLF.

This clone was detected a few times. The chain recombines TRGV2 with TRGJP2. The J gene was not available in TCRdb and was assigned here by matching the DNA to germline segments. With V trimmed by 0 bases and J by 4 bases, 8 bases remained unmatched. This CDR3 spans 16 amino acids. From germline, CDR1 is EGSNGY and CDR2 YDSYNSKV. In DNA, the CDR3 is TGTGCCACCTGGGACGGGATCGAGGATAGTGATTGGATCAAGACGTTT. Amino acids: CATWDGIEDSDWIKTF.

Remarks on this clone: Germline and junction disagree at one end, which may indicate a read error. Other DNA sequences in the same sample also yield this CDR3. CDR3 DNA sequence: TGTGCCTTGTGGGAGGTGCAAGAAGAGTTGGGTAAAAAAATCAAGGTATTT. As protein: CALWEVQEELGKKIKVF. This rearrangement joins TRGV9 to TRGJP. TCRdb carries no J gene annotation; the J gene was assigned here by matching the DNA with germline. Germline V CDR1 and CDR2: GITISATS, ISYDGTV (reference sequence). The CDR3 has 17 residues.

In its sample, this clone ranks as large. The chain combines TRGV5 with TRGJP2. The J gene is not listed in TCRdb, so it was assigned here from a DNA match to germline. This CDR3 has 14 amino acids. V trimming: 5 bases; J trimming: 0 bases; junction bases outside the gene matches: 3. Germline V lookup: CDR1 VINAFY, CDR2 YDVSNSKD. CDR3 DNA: TGTGCCACCTGGGCCCATAGTAGTGATTGGATCAAGACGTTT. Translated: CATWAHSSDWIKTF.

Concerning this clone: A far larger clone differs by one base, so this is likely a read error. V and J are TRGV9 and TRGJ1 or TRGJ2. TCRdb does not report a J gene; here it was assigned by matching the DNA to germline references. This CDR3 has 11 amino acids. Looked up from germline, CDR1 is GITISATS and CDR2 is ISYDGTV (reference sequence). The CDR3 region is CTLWERYKKLF. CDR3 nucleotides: TGTACCTTGTGGGAAAGATATAAGAAACTCTTT.

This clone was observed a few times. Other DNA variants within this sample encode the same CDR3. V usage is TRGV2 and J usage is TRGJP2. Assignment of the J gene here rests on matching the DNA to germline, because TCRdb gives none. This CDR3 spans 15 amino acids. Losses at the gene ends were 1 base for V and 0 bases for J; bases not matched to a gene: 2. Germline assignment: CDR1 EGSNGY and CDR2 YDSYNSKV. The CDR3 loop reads CATWDGNSSDWIKTF. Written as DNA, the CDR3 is TGTGCCACCTGGGACGGTAATAGTAGTGATTGGATCAAGACGTTT.

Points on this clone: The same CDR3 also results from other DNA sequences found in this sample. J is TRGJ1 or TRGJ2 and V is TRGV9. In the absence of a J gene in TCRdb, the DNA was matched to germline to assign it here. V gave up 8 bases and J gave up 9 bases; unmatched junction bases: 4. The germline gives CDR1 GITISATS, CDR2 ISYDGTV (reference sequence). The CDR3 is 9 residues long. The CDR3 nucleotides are TGTGCCTTGTTGGGTAAGAAACTCTTT. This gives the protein CALLGKKLF.

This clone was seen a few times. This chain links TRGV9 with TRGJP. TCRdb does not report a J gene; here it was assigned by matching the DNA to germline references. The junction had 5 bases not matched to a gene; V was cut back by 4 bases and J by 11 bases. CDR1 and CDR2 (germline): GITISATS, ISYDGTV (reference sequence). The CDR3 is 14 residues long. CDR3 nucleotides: TGTGCCTTGTGGGAAATGATGGGCAAAAAAATCAAGGTATTT. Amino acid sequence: CALWEMMGKKIKVF.

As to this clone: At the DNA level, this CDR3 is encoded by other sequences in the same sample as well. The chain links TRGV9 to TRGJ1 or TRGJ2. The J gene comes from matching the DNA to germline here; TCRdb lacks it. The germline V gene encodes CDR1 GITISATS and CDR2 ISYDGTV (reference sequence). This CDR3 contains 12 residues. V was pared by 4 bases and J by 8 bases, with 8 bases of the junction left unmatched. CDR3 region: CALWDGGHKKLF. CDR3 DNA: TGTGCCTTGTGGGACGGGGGTCATAAGAAACTCTTT.

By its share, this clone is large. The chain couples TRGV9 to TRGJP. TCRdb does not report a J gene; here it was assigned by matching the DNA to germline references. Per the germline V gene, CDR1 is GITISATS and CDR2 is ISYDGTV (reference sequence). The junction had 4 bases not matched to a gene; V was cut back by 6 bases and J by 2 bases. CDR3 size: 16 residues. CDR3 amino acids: CALWTRQELGKKIKVF. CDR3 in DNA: TGTGCCTTGTGGACCCGGCAAGAGTTGGGCAAAAAAATCAAGGTATTT.

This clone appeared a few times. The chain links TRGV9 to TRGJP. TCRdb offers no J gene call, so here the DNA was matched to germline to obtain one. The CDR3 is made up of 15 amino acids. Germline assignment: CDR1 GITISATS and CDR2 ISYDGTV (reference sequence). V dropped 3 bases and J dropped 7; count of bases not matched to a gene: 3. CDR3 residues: CALWETELGKKIKVF. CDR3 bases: TGTGCCTTGTGGGAGACTGAGTTGGGCAAAAAAATCAAGGTATTT.

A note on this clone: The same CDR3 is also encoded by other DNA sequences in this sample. The CDR3 DNA reads as TGTGCCTTGTGGGAGGTGGGACAAGAGTTGGGCAAAAAAATCAAGGTATTT. Translating it yields CALWEVGQELGKKIKVF. This rearrangement joins TRGV9 to TRGJP. Matching the DNA to germline supplied the J gene, which TCRdb does not give. V shed 0 bases, J shed 4 bases, and the junction held 3 bases outside the gene matches. This CDR3 contains 17 residues. CDR1 is GITISATS and CDR2 is ISYDGTV in the germline V gene (reference sequence).

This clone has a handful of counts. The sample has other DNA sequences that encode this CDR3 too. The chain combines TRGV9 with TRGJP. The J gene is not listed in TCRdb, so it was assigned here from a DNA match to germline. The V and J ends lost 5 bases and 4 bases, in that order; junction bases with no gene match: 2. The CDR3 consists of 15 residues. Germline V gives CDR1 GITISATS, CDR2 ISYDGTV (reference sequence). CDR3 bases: TGTGCCTTGTGGGTCCAAGAGTTGGGCAAAAAAATCAAGGTATTT. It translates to CALWVQELGKKIKVF.

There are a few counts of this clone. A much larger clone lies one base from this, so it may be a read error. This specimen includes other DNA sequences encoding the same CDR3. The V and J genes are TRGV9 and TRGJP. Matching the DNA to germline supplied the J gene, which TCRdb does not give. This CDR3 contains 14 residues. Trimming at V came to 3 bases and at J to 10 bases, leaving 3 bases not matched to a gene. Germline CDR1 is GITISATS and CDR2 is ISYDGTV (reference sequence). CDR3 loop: CALWETLGKKIKVF. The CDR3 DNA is TGTGCCTTGTGGGAGACCTTGGGCAAAAAAATCAAGGTATTT.

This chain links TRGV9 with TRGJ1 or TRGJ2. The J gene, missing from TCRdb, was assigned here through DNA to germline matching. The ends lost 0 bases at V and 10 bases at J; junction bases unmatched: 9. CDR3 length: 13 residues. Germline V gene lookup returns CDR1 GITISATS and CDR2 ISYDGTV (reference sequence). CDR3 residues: CALWEVPEKKKLF. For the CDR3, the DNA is TGTGCCTTGTGGGAGGTGCCGGAAAAAAAGAAACTCTTT.

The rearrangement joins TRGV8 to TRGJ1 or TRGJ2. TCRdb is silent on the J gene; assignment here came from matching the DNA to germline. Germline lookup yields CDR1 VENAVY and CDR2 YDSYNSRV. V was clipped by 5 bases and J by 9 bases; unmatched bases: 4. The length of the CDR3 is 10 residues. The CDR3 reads CATWGTKKLF. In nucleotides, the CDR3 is TGTGCCACCTGGGGAACTAAGAAACTCTTT.

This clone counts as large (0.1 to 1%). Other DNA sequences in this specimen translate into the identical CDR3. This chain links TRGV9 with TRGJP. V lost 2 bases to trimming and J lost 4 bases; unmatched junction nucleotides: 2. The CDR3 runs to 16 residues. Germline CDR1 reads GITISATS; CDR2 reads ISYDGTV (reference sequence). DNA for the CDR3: TGTGCCTTGTGGGAGGCTCAAGAGTTGGGCAAAAAAATCAAGGTATTT. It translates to CALWEAQELGKKIKVF.